The next 30 T cell receptor beta chains were all read from a single sample in a study of T cells in Graves' hyperthyroidism and ophthalmopathy. The source material, RNA transcripts, was used to amplify TCR beta CDR3 regions. HTBI primers were employed in a first-round RT-PCR of the TCR CDR3. TCRdb called the multiplex PCR reads again in MiXCR, with one record for every CDR3 protein. Among 600,000 to 750,000 distinct CDR3 sequences listed, 17% were seen once. The source material was blood. All receptors come from a middle-aged man with Graves' hyperthyroidism.

In its sample, this clonotype was seen many times. J is TRBJ1-4 and V is TRBV6-1, with D unresolved. From germline, CDR1 is MNHNS and CDR2 SASEGT. This CDR3 has 14 amino acids. The germline V and J ends were trimmed by 5 bases and 5 bases, with 12 bases remaining between them. The DNA for the CDR3 is TGTGCCAGCAGTTTTTCAGGAGGGAATGAAAAACTGTTTTTT. This translates into CASSFSGGNEKLFF.

This clonotype was seen a few times. A much bigger clone sits one base away, suggesting this may be a read error. The genes are TRBV20-1 and TRBJ2-1; D uncertain. Germline CDR1 is DFQATT and CDR2 is SNEGSKA (reference sequence). The CDR3 loop spans 15 amino acids. Trimming removed 5 bases from V and 7 bases from J, with 21 bases in between. As DNA, the CDR3 is TGCAGTGCTGGGCCCGAGACGCTCGACCGAAATGAGCAGTTCTTC. This gives the protein CSAGPETLDRNEQFF.

This clonotype has a handful of counts. Here the CDR3 reads CASDILQGGLNTIYF. Here the CDR3 DNA reads TGTGCCAGCGATATCCTCCAAGGGGGTCTAAACACCATATATTTT. This sequence joins TRBV7-9 and TRBJ1-3, with D tentatively TRBD1 (6 bases). The CDR3 runs 15 residues. Trimming pared 8 bases from V and 6 bases from J, leaving 20 bases between. Germline CDR1 reads SEHNR; CDR2 reads FQNEAQ (reference sequence).

CDR3 sequence (DNA): TGTGCCAGCAGCTACGGCTTCGGACTAGCGGGATTCTCCTACAATGAGCAGTTCTTC. Translated, it gives CASSYGFGLAGFSYNEQFF. This chain uses TRBV7-9 with TRBJ2-1; 12 bases align to TRBD2. The trim removed 4 bases at V and 0 bases at J, leaving 10 bases unmatched. Looked up from germline, CDR1 is SEHNR and CDR2 is FQNEAQ (reference sequence). The CDR3 has 19 residues.

This clonotype was seen at least ten times. The chain employs TRBV3-1 and TRBJ2-3, with 12 nucleotides matching TRBD2. Unmatched junction bases numbered 8, after V lost 8 bases and J lost 5 bases. Germline assignment: CDR1 LGHDT and CDR2 YNNKEL (reference sequence). The CDR3 runs 15 residues. The CDR3 DNA follows: TGTGCCAGCGGATTTACGGGACTAGCGGGAGATACGCAGTATTTT. Translating gives CASGFTGLAGDTQYF.

This clonotype was recorded many times. The rearrangement joins TRBV3-1 to TRBJ1-5; D ambiguous. Germline-derived CDR1 and CDR2 are LGHDT and YNNKEL (reference sequence). This CDR3 contains 14 residues. V lost 0 bases and J 5 bases, leaving 8 bases between the germline ends. CDR3 DNA: TGTGCCAGCAGCCAAGACAGGTCTTATCAGCCCCAGCATTTT. This translates into CASSQDRSYQPQHF.

This clonotype was seen repeatedly, ten times or more. The CDR3 sequence is CASSDVSLDKQFF. The CDR3 DNA reads as TGTGCCAGCAGTGACGTCTCCCTAGACAAGCAGTTCTTC. The chain employs TRBV2 and TRBJ2-1; no clear D. Trimming took off 3 bases at V and 11 bases at J, with 14 bases between the two ends. Germline V gene data show CDR1 as SNHLY and CDR2 as FYNNEI. The CDR3 is made up of 13 amino acids.

The chain joins TRBV6-5 to TRBJ2-3; 16 bases map to TRBD2. Germline V lookup: CDR1 MNHEY, CDR2 SVGAGI. V dropped 0 bases and J dropped 3; count of bases not matched to a gene: 0. The length of the CDR3 is 17 residues. CDR3 amino acids: CASSYSGLAGGTDTQYF. The CDR3 nucleotides read TGTGCCAGCAGTTACTCGGGACTAGCGGGAGGGACAGATACGCAGTATTTT.

The sample holds many counts of this clonotype. The chain joins TRBV28 to TRBJ2-7; D unclear. The V and J ends lost 6 bases and 0 bases respectively, with 15 bases between them. This CDR3 has 15 amino acids. CDR1 and CDR2 from the germline V gene are MDHEN and SYDVKM. The CDR3 DNA reads TGTGCCAGCAGGGAAAGGAGCCCCTACTCCTACGAGCAGTACTTC. Translating gives CASRERSPYSYEQYF.

This clonotype was counted only a few times. This chain links TRBV6-1 with TRBJ2-1; no reliable D call. Trimming pared 7 bases from V and 1 base from J, leaving 5 bases between. The germline V gene encodes CDR1 MNHNS and CDR2 SASEGT. This CDR3 has 12 residues. This CDR3 reads CASKRSYNEQFF. CDR3 nucleotide sequence: TGTGCCAGCAAAAGGTCCTACAATGAGCAGTTCTTC.

This chain uses TRBV20-1 with TRBJ2-5, with 7 bases aligning to TRBD1. Germline V lookup: CDR1 DFQATT, CDR2 SNEGSKA (reference sequence). This CDR3 is 14 amino acids long. The trim removed 4 bases at V and 1 base at J, leaving 6 bases unmatched. Here the CDR3 reads CSATPRDSQETQYF. Here the CDR3 DNA reads TGCAGTGCTACCCCGAGGGACAGCCAAGAGACCCAGTACTTC.

This clonotype turned up a few times. The chain recombines TRBV12-3 or TRBV12-4 with TRBJ1-4, with D perhaps matching TRBD1 (5 bases). The CDR3 sequence is 15 residues long. V dropped 3 bases and J dropped 5 bases, with 13 bases sitting between them. CDR3 in DNA: TGTGCCAGCAGTTTTTGGGGCCCGGGAAATGAAAAACTGTTTTTT. This codes for CASSFWGPGNEKLFF.

This clonotype has ten or more counts. V usage is TRBV28 and J usage is TRBJ2-1, with 7 bases aligning to TRBD2. V dropped 5 bases and J dropped 6; count of bases not matched to a gene: 13. The CDR3 totals 16 residues. From germline, CDR1 is MDHEN and CDR2 SYDVKM. The CDR3 spells CASSPVWREYVNEQFF. The CDR3 DNA follows: TGTGCCAGCAGTCCCGTTTGGCGGGAGTATGTCAATGAGCAGTTCTTC.

The chain uses TRBV30 and TRBJ2-5; TRBD1 might be the D (6 bases). Germline CDR1 GTSNPN, CDR2 SVGIG (reference sequence). Trimming stripped 4 bases from V and 5 bases from J, with 11 bases between. The CDR3 runs to 12 residues. This chain's CDR3 is CAWTSGVETQYF. The CDR3 DNA reads TGTGCCTGGACGTCAGGGGTCGAGACCCAGTACTTC.

About this clonotype: This clone may be a read error of a much larger clone one base away. This chain joins TRBV5-1 and TRBJ2-3; TRBD2 agrees at 10 bases. CDR3 length: 16 amino acids. Germline V gives CDR1 SGHRS, CDR2 YFSETQ. The CDR3, as DNA: TGCGCCAGCAGCGACTCAAGGACTAGCGGCACAGGTACGCAGTATTTT. It specifies CASSDSRTSGTGTQYF.

This clonotype has at least ten counts. Being one base from a much bigger clone, this may be a read error. The chain links TRBV7-8 to TRBJ2-7; D remains ambiguous. Trimming removed 1 base from V and 3 bases from J, with 7 bases in between. This CDR3 contains 13 residues. CDR1 and CDR2 (germline): SGHVS, FQNEAQ. DNA of the CDR3: TGTGCCAGCAGCTTAGGACCGGGCTACGAGCAGTACTTC. This translates into CASSLGPGYEQYF.

This clonotype was seen at least ten times. One end of the junction is discordant with germline, which a read error may explain. This chain uses TRBV9 with TRBJ2-5; D is possibly TRBD2 (5 bases). Germline V gene lookup returns CDR1 SGDLS and CDR2 YYNGEE. CDR3 length: 17 residues. The CDR3 nucleotides are TGTGCCAGCAGCGTATCTTTTGGAGGAATGACCCAAGGGACCCAGTACTTC. It is translated as CASSVSFGGMTQGTQYF. Full variable domain (outside the CDR3, taken from reference TRBV9 and TRBJ2-5): DSGVTQTPKHLITATGQRVTLRCSPRSGDLSVYWYQQSLDQGLQFLIQYYNGEERAKGNILERFSAQQFPDLHSELNLSSLELGDSALYFCASSVSFGGMTQGTQYFGPGTRLLVL.

The gene calls are TRBV7-9 and TRBJ2-1, with TRBD1 as a possible D gene (6 bases). Per germline, CDR1 SEHNR and CDR2 FQNEAQ (reference sequence). The CDR3 is made up of 12 amino acids. Trimming removed 6 bases from V and 7 bases from J, with 10 bases in between. Here the CDR3 DNA reads TGTGCCAGCAGGTTTACAGGGAATGAGCAGTTCTTC. Its protein product is CASRFTGNEQFF.

As to this clonotype: With a much larger clone just one base away, this may be a read error. The genes are TRBV27 and TRBJ1-2; 10 bases are a match to TRBD1. The CDR3 has 15 amino acids. The germline V gene encodes CDR1 MNHEY and CDR2 SMNVEV (reference sequence). The CDR3: CAGSSTGGAGYGYTF. CDR3 bases: TGTGCCGGCAGCTCGACAGGGGGCGCTGGCTATGGCTACACCTTC.

In its sample, this clonotype was seen many times. The rearrangement joins TRBV19 to TRBJ2-1; the match to TRBD2 covers 10 bases. J was trimmed by 7 bases and V by 3 bases; bases with no gene match: 24. The V gene's germline CDR1 is LNHDA and CDR2 SQIVND (reference sequence). CDR3 length equals 21 residues. Here the CDR3 DNA reads TGTGCCAGTAGTATCTTTCCCCCCAGCCCGGGACTAGCGTCGATCAGAAATGAGCAGTTCTTC. Translated, it gives CASSIFPPSPGLASIRNEQFF.

At least ten counts were recorded for this clonotype. The chain has TRBV9 and TRBJ1-2; TRBD1 agrees at 9 bases. Looked up from germline, CDR1 is SGDLS and CDR2 is YYNGEE. V was pared by 3 bases and J by 4 bases, with 7 bases of the junction left unmatched. The CDR3 has 15 amino acids. CDR3 in amino acids: CASSGDRAYFYGYTF. DNA of the CDR3: TGTGCCAGCAGCGGGGACAGGGCCTACTTCTATGGCTACACCTTC.

This clonotype was observed at least ten times. This chain joins TRBV28 and TRBJ2-7; 12 bases fit TRBD2. Germline V gene lookup returns CDR1 MDHEN and CDR2 SYDVKM. This CDR3 contains 19 residues. V dropped 3 bases and J dropped 0; count of bases not matched to a gene: 12. Written as DNA, the CDR3 is TGTGCCAGCAGTTTCTATCTCCGACTAGCGGGAGAGTACTCCTACGAGCAGTACTTC. It yields the protein CASSFYLRLAGEYSYEQYF.

This clonotype appeared a few times. The rearrangement uses TRBV28 and TRBJ1-1; D is uncertain. Germline lookup yields CDR1 MDHEN and CDR2 SYDVKM. CDR3 size: 14 residues. V was shortened by 4 bases and J by 0 bases, with 9 bases between the two germline ends. The CDR3 protein is CASSWAGMNTEAFF. In DNA form, the CDR3 reads TGTGCCAGCAGTTGGGCGGGGATGAACACTGAAGCTTTCTTT.

This clonotype was observed a handful of times. The chain links TRBV30 to TRBJ2-7; D is possibly TRBD1 or TRBD2 (5 bases each). Trimming cost V 4 bases and J 3 bases, with 16 bases left between them. The CDR3 spans 14 residues. Germline CDR1 and CDR2: GTSNPN and SVGIG (reference sequence). DNA for the CDR3: TGTGCCTGGACAGCCGGGACGGGATACTACGAGCAGTACTTC. Translation: CAWTAGTGYYEQYF.

This clonotype was recorded many times. This sequence joins TRBV7-2 and TRBJ2-5; D gene unclear. V dropped 2 bases and J dropped 8 bases, with 12 bases sitting between them. Germline V lookup: CDR1 SGHTA, CDR2 FQGNSA. The CDR3 covers 13 residues. The CDR3 loop is CASSLSSDRTQYF. The CDR3 DNA reads TGTGCCAGCAGCTTATCCTCGGATCGTACCCAGTACTTC.

CDR3 loop: CASSLGLAGGLYTQYF. The CDR3 DNA reads TGCGCCAGCAGCTTGGGACTAGCGGGAGGTTTGTATACGCAGTATTTT. The rearrangement links TRBV5-1 to TRBJ2-3, with 13 bases matching TRBD2. This CDR3 has 16 amino acids. CDR1 is SGHRS and CDR2 is YFSETQ in the germline V gene. V lost 0 bases to trimming and J lost 7 bases; unmatched junction nucleotides: 5.

CDR3 coding DNA: TGTGCCAGCAGCTTAGTCGGGACGAAGAATGAGCAGTTCTTC. Encoded protein: CASSLVGTKNEQFF. The chain recombines TRBV7-9 with TRBJ2-1; the D gene could be TRBD1 or TRBD2 (5 bases each). V was pared by 1 base and J by 7 bases, with 11 bases between. There are 14 residues in the CDR3. Germline V gives CDR1 SEHNR, CDR2 FQNEAQ (reference sequence). Full variable domain (missing parts from reference TRBV7-9 and TRBJ2-1): DTGVSQNPRHKITKRGQNVTFRCDPISEHNRLYWYRQTLGQGPEFLTYFQNEAQLEKSRLLSDRFSAERPKGSFSTLEIQRTEQGDSAMYLCASSLVGTKNEQFFGPGTRLTVL.

This clonotype was counted at least ten times. The V and J genes are TRBV14 and TRBJ1-1; 7 nucleotides match TRBD1. V lost 3 bases, J lost 0 bases, and 7 bases stayed unmatched. The CDR3 consists of 16 residues. Germline V gene sequence: CDR1 SGHDN, CDR2 FVKESK. CDR3 residues: CASSQRQGSMNTEAFF. The DNA of the CDR3 is TGTGCCAGCAGCCAGCGACAGGGATCGATGAACACTGAAGCTTTCTTT.

This clonotype was detected ten times or more. V gene TRBV9 combines with J gene TRBJ2-7, with 11 positions matching TRBD2. Trimming at V came to 3 bases and at J to 2 bases, leaving 4 bases not matched to a gene. CDR1 is SGDLS, CDR2 YYNGEE, per germline. This CDR3 has 15 amino acids. The CDR3 loop is CASSEGTSGAYEQYF. The CDR3 DNA reads as TGTGCCAGCAGCGAGGGGACTAGCGGAGCCTACGAGCAGTACTTC.

This clonotype occurred many times. The chain links TRBV7-3 to TRBJ1-1, with 10 bases aligning to TRBD1. Germline CDR1 SGHTA, CDR2 FQGTGA. V was clipped by 3 bases and J by 3 bases; unmatched bases: 4. The CDR3 consists of 15 residues. The CDR3 coding sequence is TGTGCCAGCAGCTTGACGGGACAGGGGTACACTGAAGCTTTCTTT. Translated, it gives CASSLTGQGYTEAFF. Supplemented by reference TRBV7-3 and TRBJ1-1, the full variable domain reads GAGVSQTPSNKVTEKGKYVELRCDPISGHTALYWYRQSLGQGPEFLIYFQGTGAADDSGLPNDRFFAVRPEGSVSTLKIQRTERGDSAVYLCASSLTGQGYTEAFFGQGTRLTVV.